The next 15 T cell receptor beta chains were all read from a single sample in a study of T cell repertoires in cytomegalovirus infection. TCRdb redid the calling of the reads with MiXCR, one entry per CDR3 protein. The repertoire consists of 550,000 to 700,000 distinct CDR3 sequences, with approximately 40% occurring once and the leading ten covering roughly 50%. The antigens of these receptors remain unknown. Sequences were derived from cultured PBMCs, sampled from culture after CMV antigen stimulation. Receptors were obtained from a human donor in good health (CMV status not recorded). Some clones in this sample may be carry-over from other donors' samples.

V gene TRBV12-3 or TRBV12-4 combines with J gene TRBJ2-1, with D perhaps matching TRBD2 (6 bases). The V end was cut by 6 bases, the J end by 6 bases, with 15 bases between. The CDR3 contains 14 residues. CDR3 residues: CASSGTTGVNEQFF. In DNA, the CDR3 is TGTGCCAGCAGCGGGACCACGGGGGTCAATGAGCAGTTCTTC.

This clonotype was seen only a few times. The chain recombines TRBV5-6 with TRBJ2-3; a possible D gene is TRBD2 (6 bases). The CDR3 contains 16 residues. V was pared by 0 bases and J by 1 base, with 12 bases between. Germline V gene data show CDR1 as SGHDT and CDR2 as YYEEEE. Here the CDR3 DNA reads TGTGCCAGCAGCTTGGGGGGCGGGATTGGCACAGATACGCAGTATTTT. This codes for CASSLGGGIGTDTQYF.

CDR3 amino acids: CASSFGGDSDTDTQYF. As DNA, the CDR3 is TGTGCCAGCAGCTTTGGTGGGGACAGCGACACAGATACGCAGTATTTT. The genes are TRBV7-6 and TRBJ2-3, with 7 nucleotides matching TRBD1. Looked up from germline, CDR1 is SGHVS and CDR2 is FNYEAQ. The trim removed 3 bases at V and 2 bases at J, leaving 8 bases unmatched. The CDR3 runs 16 residues.

The table lists this clonotype with a few counts. The chain links TRBV6-2 or TRBV6-3 to TRBJ2-3; D is tentatively TRBD1 or TRBD2 (5 bases each). Per the germline V gene, CDR1 is MNHEY and CDR2 is SVGEGT. The CDR3 has 15 residues. The ends were cut back, 6 bases at V and 0 bases at J, with 13 bases in the middle. The DNA for the CDR3 is TGTGCCAGCAGCCCGACAGAGGGGAGCACAGATACGCAGTATTTT. Encoded protein: CASSPTEGSTDTQYF.

The chain joins TRBV5-4 to TRBJ2-5; D might be TRBD1 (5 bases). Germline V gene data show CDR1 as SGHNT and CDR2 as YYREEE (reference sequence). V gave up 2 bases and J gave up 4 bases, with 15 bases separating them. This CDR3 has 15 residues. Here the CDR3 reads CASSFRLGQRETQYF. The CDR3 DNA sequence: TGTGCCAGCAGCTTCAGATTGGGGCAAAGAGAGACCCAGTACTTC.

This sequence joins TRBV7-2 and TRBJ2-5; 8 bases are shared with TRBD2. Unmatched junction bases numbered 5, after V lost 4 bases and J lost 4 bases. From germline, CDR1 is SGHTA and CDR2 FQGNSA. This CDR3 has 14 amino acids. CDR3 sequence reads: CASSSTRGGETQYF. In nucleotides, the CDR3 is TGTGCCAGCAGCTCGACTCGGGGGGGAGAGACCCAGTACTTC.

The chain employs TRBV20-1 and TRBJ1-5, with a tentative D call TRBD1 (6 bases). The CDR3 spans 13 residues. Trimming took off 5 bases at V and 4 bases at J, with 12 bases between the two ends. Germline V gene sequence: CDR1 DFQATT, CDR2 SNEGSKA (reference sequence). This CDR3 reads CSAGGPGNQPQHF. DNA for the CDR3: TGCAGTGCTGGGGGGCCGGGTAATCAGCCCCAGCATTTT.

This chain connects TRBV7-8 to TRBJ1-4; 7 bases map to TRBD1. V shed 4 bases, J shed 6 bases, and the junction held 5 bases outside the gene matches. CDR1 and CDR2 from the germline V gene are SGHVS and FQNEAQ. This CDR3 has 14 residues. The CDR3 DNA follows: TGTGCCAGCAGCTCAACAGGGGTCGATGAAAAACTGTTTTTT. Translating it yields CASSSTGVDEKLFF.

The chain links TRBV7-6 to TRBJ2-3; D may be TRBD2 (6 bases). CDR1 SGHVS and CDR2 FNYEAQ come from the germline V gene. The CDR3 is 13 amino acids. The ends were cut back, 8 bases at V and 2 bases at J, with 11 bases in the middle. CDR3 in DNA: TGTGCCAGCGGGGGGAGGAACACAGATACGCAGTATTTT. The encoded protein is CASGGRNTDTQYF.

A few counts support this clonotype. The CDR3 loop reads CASSFLAGGRHNEQFF. The DNA for the CDR3 is TGTGCCAGCAGTTTTCTAGCGGGAGGTAGGCACAATGAGCAGTTCTTC. V is TRBV27 and J is TRBJ2-1; 11 positions match TRBD2. With V trimmed by 3 bases and J by 5 bases, 6 bases remained unmatched. The CDR3 runs 16 residues. CDR1 is MNHEY and CDR2 is SMNVEV in the germline V gene (reference sequence).

Ten or more counts support this clonotype. V is TRBV6-1 and J is TRBJ2-5, with TRBD1 matching 9 bases. This CDR3 comprises 13 residues. CDR1 is MNHNS and CDR2 is SASEGT in the germline V gene. With V trimmed by 6 bases and J by 2 bases, 1 base remained unmatched. CDR3 DNA: TGTGCCAGCAGGGACAGGGGTCAAGAGACCCAGTACTTC. Its translation: CASRDRGQETQYF.

About this clonotype: A read error may account for a junction end that differs from germline. The gene calls are TRBV7-8 and TRBJ2-3, with 8 bases lining up with TRBD2. Germline CDR1 SGHVS, CDR2 FQNEAQ. CDR3 length: 15 residues. CDR3 DNA sequence: TGTGCCAGCAACTTAGCGGGGTTAGACACAGATACGCAGTATTTT. Amino acid sequence: CASNLAGLDTDTQYF.

This clonotype was seen many times. The chain is built from TRBV6-4 and TRBJ2-3, with 8 positions matching TRBD2. CDR1 and CDR2 (germline): MRHNA, SNTAGT. The junction had 0 bases not matched to a gene; V was cut back by 2 bases and J by 2 bases. The CDR3 covers 14 residues. CDR3 residues: CASSDGLATDTQYF. DNA for the CDR3: TGTGCCAGCAGTGACGGACTAGCCACAGATACGCAGTATTTT.

This clonotype was recorded many times. This chain connects TRBV7-2 to TRBJ2-5; D unresolved. The CDR3 consists of 12 residues. The V gene lost 5 bases and the J gene lost 5 bases, with 9 bases spanning the gap. Germline assignment: CDR1 SGHTA and CDR2 FQGNSA. The CDR3: CASSPLGETQYF. The CDR3 DNA is TGTGCCAGCAGCCCCCTGGGGGAGACCCAGTACTTC.

In its sample, this clonotype was seen a few times. This sequence joins TRBV4-3 and TRBJ2-1; 8 nucleotides align to TRBD2. The CDR3 is made up of 17 amino acids. The germline CDR1 and CDR2 sequences are LGHNA and YSLEER. Trimming cost V 2 bases and J 7 bases; bases outside gene matches: 13. The CDR3 DNA is TGCGCCAGCAGCCAAAAACCCCTCCCGGGAGGGTCGAATGAGCAGTTCTTC. It is translated as CASSQKPLPGGSNEQFF.